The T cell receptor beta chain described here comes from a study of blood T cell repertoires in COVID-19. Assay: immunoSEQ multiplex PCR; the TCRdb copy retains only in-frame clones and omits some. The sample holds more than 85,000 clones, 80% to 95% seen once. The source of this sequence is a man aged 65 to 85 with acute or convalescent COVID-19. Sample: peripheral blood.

The CDR3 reads CASGPGTATTLYEQYF. The CDR3, as DNA: TGTGCTAGTGGTCCGGGGACAGCCACTACCCTCTACGAGCAGTACTTC. V and J are TRBV12-5 and TRBJ2-7; 7 bases are shared with TRBD1. The CDR3 spans 16 residues. Germline V gene lookup returns CDR1 LGHNT and CDR2 FRNRAP. The ends lost 5 bases at V and 3 bases at J; junction bases unmatched: 13. The full variable domain, with the rest looked up from reference TRBV12-5 and TRBJ2-7, is DARVTQTPRHKVTEMGQEVTMRCQPILGHNTVFWYRQTMMQGLELLAYFRNRAPLDDSGMPKDRFSAEMPDATLATLKIQPSEPRDSAVYFCASGPGTATTLYEQYFGPGTRLTVT.